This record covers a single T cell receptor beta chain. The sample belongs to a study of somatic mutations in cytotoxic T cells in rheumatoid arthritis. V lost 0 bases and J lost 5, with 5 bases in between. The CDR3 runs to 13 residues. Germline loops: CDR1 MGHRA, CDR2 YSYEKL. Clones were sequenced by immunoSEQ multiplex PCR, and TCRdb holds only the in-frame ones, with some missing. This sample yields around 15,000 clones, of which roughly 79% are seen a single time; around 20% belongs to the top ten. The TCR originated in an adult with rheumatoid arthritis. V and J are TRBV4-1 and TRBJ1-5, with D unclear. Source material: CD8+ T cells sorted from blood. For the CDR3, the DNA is TGCGCCAGCAGCCAAGATCGTTATCAGCCCCAGCATTTT. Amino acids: CASSQDRYQPQHF.